The rows below give T cell receptor beta chains drawn from one sample of a study of blood T cells in healthy people across ages. TCRdb fed the 5' RACE reads into MiXCR, producing one record per CDR3 protein. The table lists roughly 1,000,000 distinct CDR3 sequences, roughly a quarter of them singletons. The sample was also linked to a second study, of T cells of mothers and their children.

Sequencing used blood. The receptors stem from a girl between 2 and 10 years old in good health. CDR3s include the opening cysteine and the closing phenylalanine or tryptophan. The D gene is left open where the match is weak. Part of the rows lack a size; the others show once, few, many or a class for expanded clones.

TRBJ1-4	TRBD1	-	TRBV18	CASSLNRGEIEKLFF	TGTGCCAGCTCACTTAACAGGGGCGAAATTGAAAAACTGTTTTTT
TRBJ2-5	-	-	TRBV27	CASSFLPLAQNQETQYF	TGTGCCAGCAGTTTTCTCCCTCTGGCACAGAACCAAGAGACCCAGTACTTC
TRBJ1-1	-	few	TRBV12-5	CASGFGTERQEAITEAFF	TGTGCTAGTGGTTTCGGGACCGAGAGACAGGAGGCGATCACTGAAGCTTTCTTT
TRBJ2-5	-	few	TRBV20-1	CSVADSLYQETQYF	TGCAGTGTCGCGGACAGCCTGTACCAAGAGACCCAGTACTTC
TRBJ2-5	-	-	TRBV7-3	CASSLNNREETQYF	TGTGCCAGCAGCTTAAACAATAGGGAAGAGACCCAGTACTTC
TRBJ2-2	-	-	TRBV20-1	CSARGLELGYTGELFF	TGCAGTGCTAGGGGCCTAGAACTGGGCTACACCGGGGAGCTGTTTTTT
TRBJ1-1	-	-	TRBV7-8	CASSSRDRQAFF	TGTGCCAGCAGCTCCCGCGACCGGCAAGCTTTCTTT
TRBJ1-5	-	-	TRBV6-5	CASSYSPGYQPQHF	TGTGCCAGCAGTTACAGCCCCGGCTATCAGCCCCAGCATTTT
TRBJ1-1	TRBD1	few	TRBV6-1	CACSKGAETEAFF	TGTGCCTGCAGTAAGGGGGCCGAGACTGAAGCTTTCTTT
TRBJ2-1	-	-	TRBV7-2	CASSLEAGREQFF	TGTGCCAGCAGCTTAGAGGCGGGGCGCGAGCAGTTCTTC
TRBJ1-1	TRBD1	-	TRBV4-2	CASSQGPTGGFTEAFF	TGTGCCAGCAGCCAAGGCCCCACAGGGGGGTTTACTGAAGCTTTCTTT
TRBJ2-1	TRBD2	-	TRBV4-1	CASSQQTSGAYNEQFF	TGCGCCAGCAGCCAACAGACTAGCGGGGCCTACAATGAGCAGTTCTTC
TRBJ2-6	-	-	TRBV12-3/TRBV12-4	CASSFGPSPNSGANVLTF	TGTGCCAGCAGTTTTGGGCCTAGCCCCAACTCTGGGGCCAACGTCCTGACTTTC
TRBJ2-1	-	-	TRBV28	CASSSDSHSHNEQFF	TGTGCCAGCAGTTCAGACAGTCACTCACACAATGAGCAGTTCTTC
TRBJ2-7	-	few	TRBV5-1	CASSLVSSDQYEQYF	TGCGCCAGCAGCTTGGTTTCTAGCGACCAGTACGAGCAGTACTTC
TRBJ2-3	-	-	TRBV10-2	CASSEVGSTDTQYF	TGCGCCAGCAGTGAGGTGGGGAGCACAGATACGCAGTATTTT
TRBJ2-4	TRBD1	-	TRBV20-1	CSARTGGVGAPGIQYF	TGCAGTGCTAGAACAGGGGGCGTGGGGGCTCCGGGCATTCAGTACTTC
TRBJ2-7	-	-	TRBV20-1	CSARDLVGSYGQYF	TGCAGTGCTAGAGATCTCGTTGGCAGCTACGGGCAGTACTTC
TRBJ1-2	-	many	TRBV7-6	CASSSGVGGYTF	TGTGCCAGCAGCTCCGGTGTAGGAGGCTACACCTTC
TRBJ2-2	-	-	TRBV7-6	CASSPYIGQTGEPFF	TGTGCCAGCAGCCCTTATATAGGACAGACCGGGGAGCCGTTTTTT
TRBJ1-1	-	-	TRBV12-3/TRBV12-4	CASSSLGTIEAFF	TGTGCCAGCAGTTCGCTGGGGACCATCGAAGCTTTCTTT
TRBJ1-1	-	few	TRBV5-6	CASSRVADKNTEAFF	TGTGCCAGCAGCCGGGTGGCGGATAAGAACACTGAAGCTTTCTTT
TRBJ1-3	-	-	TRBV4-1	CASSQEGHAAASGNTIYF	TGCGCCAGCAGCCAAGAAGGCCACGCGGCAGCCTCTGGAAACACCATATATTTT
TRBJ1-2	-	-	TRBV7-6	CASSPGQPPHGYTF	TGTGCCAGCAGCCCAGGACAGCCCCCCCATGGCTACACCTTC
TRBJ1-2	TRBD1	few	TRBV20-1	CSARGTGGVDYGYTF	TGCAGTGCTAGGGGGACAGGGGGAGTAGACTATGGCTACACCTTC
TRBJ2-2	TRBD1	-	TRBV12-3/TRBV12-4	CASSRRGRDTGELFF	TGTGCCAGCAGTCGCAGGGGGCGCGACACCGGGGAGCTGTTTTTT
TRBJ2-6	-	few	TRBV7-9	CASSGDRPPGANVLTF	TGTGCCAGCAGCGGTGACAGGCCCCCTGGGGCCAACGTCCTGACTTTC
TRBJ2-2	-	few	TRBV7-3	CASSSTGTRAGELFF	TGTGCCAGCAGCTCCACCGGGACCCGGGCCGGGGAGCTGTTTTTT
TRBJ2-3	-	-	TRBV9	CASSSRITWGTDTQYF	TGTGCCAGCAGCTCCCGCATAACCTGGGGGACAGATACGCAGTATTTT